This T cell receptor beta chain was profiled in a study of beta chain features in type 1 diabetes listed by TCRdb under 2018. Study-level background: No differences in mean age, gender distribution, total cell number or subset yield were found between patients and healthy donors. A total of roughly 100 million sorted cells were examined across all samples, and the number of cells per subset was strongly correlated with RNA yield. The study compared TCRB repertoires of sorted circulating CD4+ T cell subsets between recently diagnosed type 1 diabetes patients and matched healthy donors. Naive and central memory subsets were obtained from all 30 or so donors, but regulatory and stem cell-like memory subsets were isolated from only 8 patients and roughly eight healthy donors. The research as a whole found: Because cDNA rather than genomic DNA was sequenced, highly expressing activated cells could have been over-represented, although no difference in activation and CD3 levels was found between groups. At VDJ recombination sites, type 1 diabetes patients had fewer insertions and more deleted nucleotides, which implies abnormalities in thymic rearrangement. The naive, central memory and regulatory TCRB repertoires appeared to resemble one another more closely among patients than among healthy donors. A moderate but significant shortening of TCRB CDR3 length was observed in type 1 diabetes patients in all four CD4+ subsets. Because the HLA sub-analyses included only small numbers of individuals, any influence of HLA type on TCRB rearrangement was left unresolved. PCR might favor shorter templates, but patient and control samples were amplified and corrected together, so any skew would affect both groups equally.

The High Capacity cDNA Reverse Transcription Kit was used to reverse transcribe all of the isolated RNA, meaning that expressed TCRB transcripts were what got sequenced. Deep immunoSEQ sequencing was applied to naive, central memory and regulatory T cell samples, giving an average of roughly 3.6 million total reads per sample. Sorted cells were lysed in RLT buffer and RNA was extracted with DNase-treated RNeasy Micro or Mini kits, depending on cell number. To prevent cross-contamination, each cell subset was processed individually, whereas patient and healthy donor samples were processed jointly. TCRB sequences were amplified from cDNA with the immunoSEQ multiplex PCR, producing 87-bp fragments spanning the CDR3 region. Sequencing of the amplicons was done on the Illumina HiSeq platform. Turning to the authors' computational methods: Synthetic template baselines were used to correct PCR bias computationally, reads within Hamming distance 2 were collapsed, and singletons that could not be merged were discarded. By aligning reads against IMGT, V, D and J genes, CDR3 length, and insertions or deletions at six rearrangement sites were assigned. Within each subset, clonotype counts were normalized to sorted cell number, after which true diversity and Gini coefficients were computed with the tcR R package. The overlap coefficient, calculated on TCRB nucleotide sequences, was used to quantify repertoire sharing. Out-of-frame TCRB sequences from naive cells were analyzed to stand in for the pre-selection repertoire. TCRdb's version of the immuneACCESS table is confined to in-frame rearrangements and falls short of the full clone set. An unresolved V gene accounts for under half of the shortfall where checked; the remainder is of unknown origin. The DNA gave D and trimming, while V, J and clone size come from that table. A total of roughly 240,000 clones appear in this sample, around 68% of them only once. About 0.051% of the sample comes from the top ten.

The CDR1 and CDR2 encoded by the germline V gene (reference sequence) are GTSNPN and SVGIG. The CDR3 goes from the cysteine to the phenylalanine over 13 residues. The read is trimmed to its CDR3 DNA, 39 bases read in frame from base 1. The junction shows trimming of 1 base on V and 1 base on J, plus 7 bases between the germline ends. A single peripheral blood draw of about 116 mL on average was collected from each donor into heparinised tubes. A BD FACSAria II and a panel including CD45RO, CCR7, CD25, CD127, CD95 and CD27 were used to sort naive, central memory, regulatory and stem cell-like memory CD4+ T cells. Purity was above 95% for every sorted population. PBMCs were separated immediately by Lymphoprep density gradient centrifugation and were stained directly, without being cultured. So that batch effects would be minimized, each experiment stained and sorted samples in pairs, pairing one healthy donor with one patient.

About this clone: Its antigen is unknown. Nothing much larger sits one base from this clone, and base qualities are not available.

The chain couples TRBV30 to TRBJ1-1; the D gene identity is not certain. The sequence was obtained from a man aged 30-40 years in good health. Source material: naive CD4+ T cells from blood. The cell subset or site label of this sample denotes: true naive CD4+ T cells. The nucleotide sequence reads TGTGCCTGGAGTGCGACGGAGAACACTGAAGCTTTCTTT. Its protein product is CAWSATENTEAFF.